These T cell receptor beta chains were read from a single sample in a study of blood T cell repertoires in COVID-19. Sequencing was performed with immunoSEQ multiplex PCR; in TCRdb, only in-frame clones are kept and a portion is missing. The sample consists of 200,000 to 250,000 clones, 70% to 90% of them appearing once. The specimen sequenced was peripheral blood. Receptor source: a woman under 30 who had recovered from COVID-19. Both conserved end residues are part of each CDR3. The order of the fields is V gene, D gene, clone size, J gene, CDR3 protein, CDR3 DNA. The D gene is left open where the match is weak. Clone size is stated in some rows and not others, as once, few, many or a class when expanded.

TRBV6-5,.,.,TRBJ1-4,CASREVIDEKLFF,TGTGCCAGCCGGGAGGTAATAGATGAAAAACTGTTTTTT
TRBV6-1,.,.,TRBJ2-5,CASSEALALETQYF,TGTGCCAGCAGTGAAGCGCTAGCTCTGGAGACCCAGTACTTC
TRBV12-5,.,.,TRBJ1-2,CASGLFRVGGYTF,TGTGCTAGTGGTTTGTTCAGGGTAGGCGGCTACACCTTC
TRBV24-1,TRBD2,.,TRBJ2-1,CATSGTGTSGPNEQFF,TGTGCCACCAGTGGCACCGGGACTAGCGGCCCTAATGAGCAGTTCTTC
TRBV7-6,TRBD2,.,TRBJ2-7,CASSLSLAGILEQYF,TGTGCCAGCAGCTTAAGTCTAGCGGGTATCTTGGAGCAGTACTTC
TRBV4-1,TRBD2,few,TRBJ2-7,CASSQDQRETSYEQYF,TGCGCCAGCAGCCAAGATCAGCGGGAGACCTCCTACGAGCAGTACTTC
TRBV14,TRBD1,.,TRBJ1-2,CASSPSDRDGYGYTF,TGTGCCAGCAGCCCCAGCGACAGGGATGGCTATGGCTACACCTTC
TRBV7-3,TRBD2,.,TRBJ2-1,CASSLLAGHNEQFF,TGTGCCAGCAGCTTGCTAGCGGGTCACAATGAGCAGTTCTTC
TRBV27,TRBD1,once,TRBJ1-2,CASSTPTGAYGYTF,TGTGCCAGCAGTACACCTACAGGGGCCTATGGCTACACCTTC
TRBV29-1,.,.,TRBJ2-5,CSVPIQGGETQYF,TGCAGCGTTCCTATACAGGGAGGGGAGACCCAGTACTTC
TRBV29-1,.,.,TRBJ1-1,CSVGRLHTEAFF,TGCAGCGTTGGGAGACTTCACACTGAAGCTTTCTTT
TRBV3-1/TRBV3-2,TRBD2,.,TRBJ2-7,CASSQDSGSLREQYF,TGTGCCAGCAGCCAAGATAGCGGGAGCTTACGGGAGCAGTACTTC
TRBV12-3/TRBV12-4,.,.,TRBJ1-1,CASSTGLVLAFF,TGTGCCAGCAGTACAGGGTTGGTGTTAGCTTTCTTT
TRBV19,TRBD2,.,TRBJ2-7,CASSMGTSGSSYEQYF,TGTGCCAGTAGTATGGGGACTAGCGGGAGCTCCTACGAGCAGTACTTC
TRBV18,TRBD1,.,TRBJ1-5,CASSPTEGARIQPQHF,TGTGCCAGCTCACCCACCGAGGGGGCAAGGATTCAGCCCCAGCATTTT
TRBV12-3/TRBV12-4,.,.,TRBJ1-5,CASSHSGPQHF,TGTGCCAGCAGCCACAGTGGGCCCCAGCATTTT
TRBV2,TRBD1,.,TRBJ1-2,CASSQTGTSYTF,TGTGCCAGCAGTCAGACAGGGACGAGCTACACCTTC
TRBV29-1,TRBD1,.,TRBJ1-5,CSVGGQTSNQPQHF,TGCAGCGTGGGGGGACAGACGAGCAATCAGCCCCAGCATTTT
TRBV11-2,.,.,TRBJ2-1,CASSWDSPNEQFF,TGTGCCAGCAGCTGGGACTCACCGAATGAGCAGTTCTTC
TRBV4-3,.,.,TRBJ2-7,CASSQKGGGAYEQYF,TGCGCCAGCAGCCAAAAAGGTGGAGGGGCCTACGAGCAGTACTTC
TRBV27,.,once,TRBJ2-1,CASSILGHGEQFF,TGTGCCAGCAGTATCCTTGGCCATGGTGAGCAGTTCTTC
TRBV7-7,TRBD1,.,TRBJ1-1,CASSPLGTGVMNTEAFF,TGTGCCAGCAGCCCTCTCGGGACAGGGGTTATGAACACTGAAGCTTTCTTT
TRBV19,.,.,TRBJ2-1,CASSIAWQYNEQFF,TGTGCCAGTAGTATAGCGTGGCAATACAATGAGCAGTTCTTC
TRBV6-1,.,.,TRBJ2-1,CASSDRRNSKSSYNEQFF,TGTGCCAGCAGTGATCGCCGCAACTCGAAAAGCTCCTACAATGAGCAGTTCTTC
TRBV27,.,.,TRBJ2-4,CASSSLEGAKNIQYF,TGTGCCAGCAGTTCCCTCGAGGGAGCCAAAAACATTCAGTACTTC
TRBV6-5,.,.,TRBJ1-4,CASSYSGVATNEKLFF,TGTGCCAGCAGTTACTCCGGAGTCGCAACTAATGAAAAACTGTTTTTT
TRBV5-5,TRBD1,.,TRBJ2-5,CASSTPSGTGGETQYF,TGTGCCAGCAGCACGCCCTCGGGGACAGGGGGAGAGACCCAGTACTTC
TRBV7-6,.,.,TRBJ1-5,CASSLRPGDQPQHF,TGTGCCAGCAGCTTACGGCCAGGGGATCAGCCCCAGCATTTT
TRBV7-9,.,.,TRBJ1-1,CASSLASGTNTEAFF,TGTGCCAGCAGCTTAGCATCGGGGACAAACACTGAAGCTTTCTTT